The 29 T cell receptor beta chains below were found in one sample sequenced in a study of graft-versus-host responses after intestinal transplantation. The protocol was immunoSEQ multiplex PCR, while the TCRdb copy is restricted to in-frame clones and leaves out a portion. The sample carries some 14,000 clones, around four fifths recorded once. The sample was PBMCs, taken after intestinal transplantation. The source of these receptors is a human patient who received an intestinal transplant, so some T cells may come from the graft donor.

This chain joins TRBV4-1 and TRBJ2-1; TRBD2 matches at 11 bases. The CDR3 runs 15 residues. Germline V CDR1 and CDR2: MGHRA, YSYEKL. With V trimmed by 1 base and J by 8 bases, 4 bases remained unmatched. The CDR3, as DNA: TGCGCCAGCAGCCAAGGGATAGCGGGAGGGTATGAGCAGTTCTTC. Its protein is CASSQGIAGGYEQFF.

The CDR3: CASSEARTGSAGYTF. The CDR3 region has the DNA TGTGCCAGCAGTGAAGCCCGGACAGGATCGGCCGGCTACACCTTC. V is TRBV2 and J is TRBJ1-2, with 7 bases aligning to TRBD1. With V trimmed by 0 bases and J by 8 bases, 9 bases remained unmatched. Germline lookup yields CDR1 SNHLY and CDR2 FYNNEI. The CDR3 runs 15 residues.

The V and J genes are TRBV6-1 and TRBJ1-3, with D possibly TRBD1 on 5 matching bases. With 6 bases removed from V and 7 bases from J, the gap between germline ends came to 19 bases. The germline V gene has CDR1 MNHNS and CDR2 SASEGT. The CDR3 sequence is 15 residues long. DNA for the CDR3: TGTGCCAGCAGCCTCCTTACGGGGGAGGGGAACACCATATATTTT. As protein: CASSLLTGEGNTIYF.

The rearrangement joins TRBV11-1 to TRBJ2-5, with D unclear. The CDR3 is 13 residues long. V gave up 4 bases and J gave up 2 bases, with 8 bases separating them. Germline V gene sequence: CDR1 SGHAT, CDR2 FQDESV (reference sequence). The CDR3 spells CASSSLSQETQYF. CDR3 sequence (DNA): TGTGCCAGCAGCTCCCTTTCGCAAGAGACCCAGTACTTC. Using reference TRBV11-1 and TRBJ2-5 for the parts outside the CDR3, the full variable domain is EAEVAQSPRYKITEKSQAVAFWCDPISGHATLYWYRQILGQGPELLVQFQDESVVDDSQLPKDRFSAERLKGVDSTLKIQPAELGDSAMYLCASSSLSQETQYFGPGTRLLVL.

The rearrangement links TRBV19 to TRBJ2-1; 12 bases line up with TRBD2. Germline-derived CDR1 and CDR2 are LNHDA and SQIVND (reference sequence). V was pared by 7 bases and J by 5 bases, with 12 bases of the junction left unmatched. There are 17 residues in the CDR3. This CDR3 is CASTNPGLAGFDNEQFF. As DNA, the CDR3 is TGTGCCAGTACCAACCCAGGACTAGCGGGATTCGACAATGAGCAGTTCTTC.

The chain is built from TRBV27 and TRBJ2-7; weak D call: TRBD2 (6 bases). V was clipped by 5 bases and J by 4 bases, with 12 bases between them. The CDR3 is made up of 13 amino acids. In germline, CDR1 is MNHEY, CDR2 SMNVEV (reference sequence). The CDR3 nucleotides read TGTGCCAGCAGTCTCGGACGGGAGTACGAGCAGTACTTC. It codes for CASSLGREYEQYF.

This clone was observed a single time. The rearrangement uses TRBV6-5 and TRBJ1-3; TRBD1 might be the D (5 bases). V was trimmed by 8 bases and J by 5 bases, leaving 10 bases between them. The CDR3 loop spans 12 amino acids. Germline V gene sequence: CDR1 MNHEY, CDR2 SVGAGI. In DNA, the CDR3 is TGTGCCAGCGGACAAGGACGAAACACCATATATTTT. Translation: CASGQGRNTIYF.

This clone was detected a few times. CDR3 sequence reads: CASSLDQGAAWAGELFF. Here the CDR3 DNA reads TGTGCCAGCAGCTTAGACCAGGGGGCTGCATGGGCCGGGGAGCTGTTTTTT. The chain links TRBV11-3 to TRBJ2-2, with 8 positions matching TRBD1. Germline CDR1 and CDR2: SGHNT and YENEEA. CDR3 length: 17 residues. Unmatched junction bases numbered 9, after V lost 0 bases and J lost 6 bases.

The chain employs TRBV5-1 and TRBJ2-1; 13 bases are shared with TRBD2. Germline loops: CDR1 SGHRS, CDR2 YFSETQ. Trimming took 3 bases from V and 7 from J; bases not matched to a gene: 4. The CDR3 length is 15 residues. The CDR3 loop reads CASSWTSGRENEQFF. The CDR3 nucleotides are TGCGCCAGCAGCTGGACTAGCGGGAGAGAGAATGAGCAGTTCTTC. Complete variable domain (other parts from reference TRBV5-1 and TRBJ2-1): KAGVTQTPRYLIKTRGQQVTLSCSPISGHRSVSWYQQTPGQGLQFLFEYFSETQRNKGNFPGRFSGRQFSNSRSEMNVSTLELGDSALYLCASSWTSGRENEQFFGPGTRLTVL.

This clone was counted a single time. V usage is TRBV15 and J usage is TRBJ1-3; D is undetermined. Looked up from germline, CDR1 is LNHNV and CDR2 is YYDKDF (reference sequence). Trimming shortened V by 0 bases and J by 8 bases, and 17 bases separated the two germline ends. The CDR3 has 16 residues. CDR3 nucleotides: TGTGCCACCAGCAGAGAGGGTAGGCGGACTGGGGACACCATATATTTT. This sequence encodes CATSREGRRTGDTIYF.

The genes are TRBV4-1 and TRBJ2-7; 10 bases are shared with TRBD1. This CDR3 has 18 amino acids. CDR1 MGHRA and CDR2 YSYEKL come from the germline V gene. V shed 1 base and J 1 base; nucleotides not matched to a gene: 10. The CDR3 coding sequence is TGCGCCAGCAGCCAAGCGCGGCCGGGACAGGGGATTTCCTACGAGCAGTACTTC. This sequence encodes CASSQARPGQGISYEQYF.

This clone was picked up one time. The gene calls are TRBV2 and TRBJ2-6; D remains ambiguous. Germline CDR1 is SNHLY and CDR2 is FYNNEI. CDR3 size: 15 residues. The V end lost 4 bases, the J end lost 2 bases, and 9 bases lay between the germline ends. The CDR3 sequence: CASSAEQTGANVLTF. DNA for the CDR3: TGTGCCAGCAGTGCGGAGCAAACTGGGGCCAACGTCCTGACTTTC. The whole variable domain, filled in from reference TRBV2 and TRBJ2-6, reads EPEVTQTPSHQVTQMGQEVILRCVPISNHLYFYWYRQILGQKVEFLVSFYNNEISEKSEIFDDQFSVERPDGSNFTLKIRSTKLEDSAMYFCASSAEQTGANVLTFGAGSRLTVL.

This clone was seen a single time. The chain couples TRBV18 to TRBJ1-1; 7 positions match TRBD1. The CDR3 is 14 amino acids. Germline-derived CDR1 and CDR2 are KGHSH and LQKENI. The ends lost 3 bases at V and 4 bases at J; junction bases unmatched: 5. The CDR3 DNA sequence: TGTGCCAGCTCACCGACAGGGATAGGCACTGAAGCTTTCTTT. Its translation is CASSPTGIGTEAFF.

The chain joins TRBV10-3 to TRBJ1-1, with a tentative D call TRBD1 (6 bases). V was cut by 6 bases and J by 2 bases, with 16 bases left in between. CDR1 is ENHRY, CDR2 SYGVKD, per germline. The CDR3 runs 15 residues. CDR3 sequence: CAIRLGGTPNTEAFF. The CDR3 nucleotides are TGTGCCATCAGATTAGGGGGGACACCAAACACTGAAGCTTTCTTT.

This chain connects TRBV6-5 to TRBJ1-1; maybe TRBD1 (6 bases). Germline V lookup: CDR1 MNHEY, CDR2 SVGAGI. The V and J ends lost 4 bases and 5 bases respectively, with 14 bases between them. The CDR3 contains 14 residues. CDR3 region: CASSSLGGGTEAFF. The CDR3 DNA follows: TGTGCCAGCAGTTCCCTAGGGGGTGGGACTGAAGCTTTCTTT.

The chain links TRBV7-6 to TRBJ2-7; maybe TRBD1 (8 bases). Germline V gene sequence: CDR1 SGHVS, CDR2 FNYEAQ. This CDR3 is 14 amino acids long. Trimming stripped 5 bases from V and 3 bases from J, with 14 bases between. Here the CDR3 DNA reads TGTGCCAGCAGCCAGGGGGCTAGCGGCTACGAGCAGTACTTC. It encodes CASSQGASGYEQYF.

The V call is TRBV5-1, the J call TRBJ1-6; D ambiguous. The V end lost 0 bases, the J end lost 0 bases, and 7 bases lay between the germline ends. The CDR3 covers 16 residues. From germline, CDR1 is SGHRS and CDR2 YFSETQ. The CDR3 loop reads CASSLDGSSYNSPLHF. For the CDR3, the DNA is TGCGCCAGCAGCTTGGACGGGAGCTCCTATAATTCACCCCTCCACTTT.

A single count supports this clone. This chain uses TRBV21-1 with TRBJ2-2; TRBD1 is taken as the D call from the table, unchecked against the DNA. TRBV21-1 is designated a pseudogene. This CDR3 region has 19 residues. In DNA form, the CDR3 reads TGTGCCAGCAGCAAGCCTCCCCGGGACAGGGGGCGGTGGACCGGGGAGCTGTTTTTT. Residues: CASSKPPRDRGRWTGELFF.

A few counts support this clone. The chain uses TRBV14 and TRBJ1-4; TRBD1 matches 8 bases. This CDR3 has 16 amino acids. V lost 3 bases and J lost 8; bases outside the gene matches: 11. CDR1 and CDR2 from the germline V gene are SGHDN and FVKESK. CDR3 bases: TGTGCCAGCAGCCACCACCGGGACAGGTTTGGAGAAAAACTGTTTTTT. Amino acid sequence: CASSHHRDRFGEKLFF.

The gene calls are TRBV7-3 and TRBJ1-1; a possible D gene is TRBD1 (5 bases). Germline lookup yields CDR1 SGHTA and CDR2 FQGTGA. Trimming left V 4 bases short and J 3 bases short, with 15 bases between. The CDR3 contains 15 residues. Here the CDR3 reads CASSSPGAGHTEAFF. CDR3 bases: TGTGCCAGCAGCTCCCCTGGGGCAGGGCACACTGAAGCTTTCTTT.

The V call is TRBV19, the J call TRBJ1-1; 7 bases map to TRBD1. This CDR3 contains 13 residues. Per the germline V gene, CDR1 is LNHDA and CDR2 is SQIVND (reference sequence). V shed 9 bases, J shed 3 bases, and the junction held 7 bases outside the gene matches. CDR3 bases: TGTGCCAGCCACCAGGGGGGTCACACTGAAGCTTTCTTT. It is translated as CASHQGGHTEAFF.

This chain uses TRBV19 with TRBJ2-1, with 8 bases fitting TRBD2. CDR3 length: 16 amino acids. V shed 3 bases, J shed 3 bases, and the junction held 7 bases outside the gene matches. CDR1 and CDR2 (germline): LNHDA, SQIVND (reference sequence). The CDR3 sequence is CASSIRPGLDYNEQFF. For the CDR3, the DNA is TGTGCCAGTAGTATCCGACCGGGACTAGACTACAATGAGCAGTTCTTC.

The chain combines TRBV10-2 with TRBJ1-1, with a possible D match to TRBD1 (5 bases). The CDR3 has 13 residues. V lost 6 bases and J 5 bases, leaving 13 bases between the germline ends. Per the germline V gene, CDR1 is WSHSY and CDR2 is SAAADI. The CDR3, as DNA: TGCGCCAGCAGGGAACCAGGGAGGACTGAAGCTTTCTTT. This codes for CASREPGRTEAFF.

The gene calls are TRBV4-1 and TRBJ2-5, with D perhaps given as TRBD1 or TRBD2 (5 bases each). The V and J ends lost 3 bases and 0 bases respectively, with 20 bases between them. This CDR3 is 18 amino acids long. CDR1 and CDR2 from the germline V gene are MGHRA and YSYEKL. The CDR3 here is CASSQKRAGLGDQETQYF. The CDR3 region has the DNA TGCGCCAGCAGCCAGAAGAGGGCAGGGCTTGGGGACCAAGAGACCCAGTACTTC.

CDR3 residues: CASSPQGDTIYF. The CDR3 DNA sequence: TGTGCCAGCAGCCCCCAAGGGGACACCATATATTTT. V gene TRBV7-9 combines with J gene TRBJ1-3, with D possibly TRBD1 on 5 matching bases. Germline CDR1 reads SEHNR; CDR2 reads FQNEAQ (reference sequence). Trimming pared 5 bases from V and 8 bases from J, leaving 10 bases between. The CDR3 sequence is 12 residues long.

V is TRBV5-5 and J is TRBJ1-1, with 10 bases matching TRBD1. Germline trimming cut 2 bases from V and 4 bases from J; bases unmatched to any gene: 14. From germline, CDR1 is SGHKS and CDR2 YYEKEE (reference sequence). The CDR3 is made up of 18 amino acids. The CDR3, as DNA: TGTGCCAGCAGCTTTCGGGACAGGGGTTATTTTGCGGGCACTGAAGCTTTCTTT. Protein product: CASSFRDRGYFAGTEAFF.

CDR3 region: CASRSTGGSNQPQHF. The CDR3 nucleotides read TGTGCCAGCAGGTCTACAGGGGGTAGCAATCAGCCCCAGCATTTT. This chain links TRBV6-6 with TRBJ1-5; 8 positions match TRBD1. V shed 6 bases, J shed 0 bases, and the junction held 4 bases outside the gene matches. The CDR3 has 15 amino acids. Germline V lookup: CDR1 MNHNY, CDR2 SVGAGI (reference sequence).

The chain joins TRBV6-1 to TRBJ1-1, with a weak D call TRBD1 (6 bases). Between the trimmed V and J ends, which lost 5 bases and 8 bases, there was a span of 15 bases. The CDR3 sequence is 13 residues long. Germline CDR1 is MNHNS and CDR2 is SASEGT. CDR3 protein: CASSTGQRREAFF. Here the CDR3 DNA reads TGTGCCAGCAGTACCGGACAGAGAAGAGAAGCTTTCTTT.

The chain recombines TRBV27 with TRBJ1-6; possibly TRBD1 for D (6 bases). Per the germline V gene, CDR1 is MNHEY and CDR2 is SMNVEV (reference sequence). The CDR3 sequence is 18 residues long. V was clipped by 3 bases and J by 7 bases, with 22 bases between them. CDR3 loop: CASSFMSGGTRRNSPLHF. Written as DNA, the CDR3 is TGTGCCAGCAGTTTTATGTCGGGTGGGACACGAAGGAATTCACCCCTCCACTTT.